The clone carrying this TCR beta chain was counted many times. The record originates from a study of spatial heterogeneity in lung cancer. About the study: A consistent excess of beta-chain over alpha-chain sequences was detected.

Stated time point: sample taken at primary tumor resection. The input material, whole RNA from tumor, nontumor lung or frozen PBMC, was sequenced unsorted. The cohort: 70 to 85 early-stage, untreated non-small cell lung cancer patients. TCRdb analysed the 5' RACE reads with MiXCR anew, one entry per CDR3 protein. Here the sample spans about 4,400 distinct CDR3 sequences, 20% to 25% being singletons. The sequence derives from a female donor with early-stage non-small cell lung cancer. Sequencing used normal lung tissue next to the tumor, obtained at surgery.

CDR3 amino acids: CASGASGGSNTGELFF. As DNA, the CDR3 is TGTGCCAGCGGGGCTAGCGGGGGGAGCAACACCGGGGAGCTGTTTTTT. The chain joins TRBV6-2 or TRBV6-3 to TRBJ2-2; 11 positions match TRBD2. Trimming cost V 8 bases and J 2 bases; bases outside gene matches: 7. The V gene's germline CDR1 is MNHEY and CDR2 SVGEGT. The CDR3 is 16 amino acids.